This entry lists 30 T cell receptor beta chains sequenced from one sample in a study of OX40 agonist ivuxolimab in advanced cancers. The data were produced by immunoSEQ multiplex PCR, yet TCRdb's version contains in-frame clones alone and is incomplete. The table includes some 70,000 clones, 84% detected once. The source material was CD4+ or CD8+ T cells sorted from blood, sampled in a trial of the OX40 agonist ivuxolimab. Receptors were obtained from an adult with an advanced solid tumor such as melanoma, head and neck, liver or kidney cancer.

This clone is a singleton in its sample. The chain links TRBV7-3 to TRBJ1-1; 9 positions match TRBD1. Germline V gene sequence: CDR1 SGHTA, CDR2 FQGTGA. V shed 5 bases and J 5 bases; nucleotides not matched to a gene: 6. The CDR3 spans 14 residues. The CDR3 coding sequence is TGTGCCAGCAGCCGGGACAGGGAAGGTACTGAAGCTTTCTTT. Translating gives CASSRDREGTEAFF.

This chain joins TRBV4-3 and TRBJ1-2; D is unclear. The CDR3 consists of 14 residues. Germline assignment: CDR1 LGHNA and CDR2 YSLEER. V lost 0 bases and J lost 8, with 13 bases in between. The CDR3 here is CASSQDLALEGYTF. The CDR3 DNA is TGCGCCAGCAGCCAAGATCTGGCTTTGGAAGGCTACACCTTC.

The chain links TRBV6-5 to TRBJ1-2; 8 bases fit TRBD1. V was clipped by 2 bases and J by 8 bases; unmatched bases: 10. CDR1 and CDR2 from the germline V gene are MNHEY and SVGAGI. The CDR3 spans 15 residues. For the CDR3, the DNA is TGTGCCAGCAGTTACACCGCAGGGGGCGCTTGGGGCTACACCTTC. Its translation is CASSYTAGGAWGYTF.

The chain joins TRBV4-3 to TRBJ2-6, with D perhaps TRBD1 (6 bases). The CDR3 is made up of 16 amino acids. Germline-derived CDR1 and CDR2 are LGHNA and YSLEER. V lost 1 base and J lost 1, with 8 bases in between. CDR3 nucleotides: TGCGCCAGCAGCCAAGGAACAGGGTCTGGGGCCAACGTCCTGACTTTC. This encodes CASSQGTGSGANVLTF.

This clone was found once. The V gene is TRBV7-2, the J gene TRBJ2-7; D is ambiguous. The CDR3 has 13 residues. From germline, CDR1 is SGHTA and CDR2 FQGNSA. V lost 2 bases to trimming and J lost 1 base, with 6 bases between them. CDR3 residues: CASSLLGSYEQYF. The CDR3, as DNA: TGTGCCAGCAGCTTACTCGGGTCCTACGAGCAGTACTTC.

This clone has only one observation. The chain combines TRBV29-1 with TRBJ2-1; 7 bases match TRBD2. The CDR3 consists of 13 residues. Trimming removed 4 bases from V and 2 bases from J; junction bases left unmatched: 2. Germline loops: CDR1 SQVTM, CDR2 ANQGSEA. The CDR3: CSVAGRAYNEQFF. CDR3 in DNA: TGCAGCGTTGCGGGGAGGGCCTACAATGAGCAGTTCTTC.

This chain connects TRBV14 to TRBJ2-7; D not certain. CDR1 is SGHDN and CDR2 is FVKESK in the germline V gene. This CDR3 is built from 17 residues. V lost 0 bases, J lost 5 bases, and 20 bases lay in between. Here the CDR3 DNA reads TGTGCCAGCAGCCAAGAATTTCAAACCTCACGCCTCCACGAGCAGTACTTC. Translating gives CASSQEFQTSRLHEQYF.

In this sample, this clone turned up a few times. This chain links TRBV5-1 with TRBJ1-1, with D uncertain. V was clipped by 0 bases and J by 2 bases, with 8 bases between them. The germline gives CDR1 SGHRS, CDR2 YFSETQ. The CDR3 runs 14 residues. The CDR3 region is CASSLASANTEAFF. In DNA, the CDR3 is TGCGCCAGCAGCTTGGCCTCAGCAAACACTGAAGCTTTCTTT. Complete variable domain (other parts from reference TRBV5-1 and TRBJ1-1): KAGVTQTPRYLIKTRGQQVTLSCSPISGHRSVSWYQQTPGQGLQFLFEYFSETQRNKGNFPGRFSGRQFSNSRSEMNVSTLELGDSALYLCASSLASANTEAFFGQGTRLTVV.

V is TRBV7-6 and J is TRBJ2-3, with 12 bases identical to TRBD2. The CDR3 spans 17 residues. CDR1 is SGHVS, CDR2 FNYEAQ, per germline. The V gene end was trimmed by 3 bases and the J gene end by 4 bases; junction bases not matched to a gene: 8. The chain's CDR3 is CASSFLPTSGGPDTQYF. The CDR3 DNA is TGTGCCAGCAGCTTTTTACCCACTAGCGGGGGGCCAGATACGCAGTATTTT.

V is TRBV11-3 and J is TRBJ2-7; D might be TRBD1 (6 bases). Per the germline V gene, CDR1 is SGHNT and CDR2 is YENEEA. V lost 5 bases and J 3 bases, leaving 8 bases between the germline ends. The CDR3 spans 12 residues. The CDR3 protein is CASSRDNYEQYF. For the CDR3, the DNA is TGTGCCAGCAGCCGGGACAACTACGAGCAGTACTTC. Combining the CDR3 with reference TRBV11-3 and TRBJ2-7 gives the whole variable domain EAGVVQSPRYKIIEKKQPVAFWCNPISGHNTLYWYLQNLGQGPELLIRYENEEAVDDSQLPKDRFSAERLKGVDSTLKIQPAELGDSAVYLCASSRDNYEQYFGPGTRLTVT.

DNA of the CDR3: TGTGCCAGCAGTTTAAGGATCTTTGCGGAGGGGAGCGAAGCTTTCTTT. This codes for CASSLRIFAEGSEAFF. The chain has TRBV28 and TRBJ1-1; D perhaps matches TRBD1 (5 bases). The CDR3 totals 16 residues. The germline V gene encodes CDR1 MDHEN and CDR2 SYDVKM. V was trimmed by 2 bases and J by 8 bases, leaving 21 bases between them.

This sequence joins TRBV5-1 and TRBJ1-1; D possibly corresponds to TRBD1 (5 bases). The V gene's germline CDR1 is SGHRS and CDR2 YFSETQ. The CDR3 is made up of 14 amino acids. Trimming left V 0 bases short and J 2 bases short, with 8 bases between. CDR3 residues: CASSLGGPNTEAFF. CDR3 nucleotide sequence: TGCGCCAGCAGCTTGGGGGGCCCAAACACTGAAGCTTTCTTT. The whole variable domain, remainder taken from reference TRBV5-1 and TRBJ1-1, is KAGVTQTPRYLIKTRGQQVTLSCSPISGHRSVSWYQQTPGQGLQFLFEYFSETQRNKGNFPGRFSGRQFSNSRSEMNVSTLELGDSALYLCASSLGGPNTEAFFGQGTRLTVV.

This rearrangement joins TRBV4-2 to TRBJ2-5; weak D call: TRBD2 (6 bases). CDR1 is LGHNA, CDR2 YNFKEQ, per germline. The CDR3 is 16 residues long. V dropped 0 bases and J dropped 4 bases, with 15 bases sitting between them. The CDR3 nucleotides read TGTGCCAGCAGCCAAGACCCCGGGACTCCTGGAGAGACCCAGTACTTC. As protein: CASSQDPGTPGETQYF.

The V call is TRBV4-2, the J call TRBJ2-3; D is unresolved. Germline CDR1 is LGHNA and CDR2 is YNFKEQ. V lost 0 bases and J 5 bases, leaving 6 bases between the germline ends. The CDR3 is 13 residues long. The DNA for the CDR3 is TGTGCCAGCAGCCAAGAATGGGTAGATACGCAGTATTTT. Its translation: CASSQEWVDTQYF.

The V call is TRBV27, the J call TRBJ2-6; D call uncertain. The ends were cut back, 3 bases at V and 2 bases at J, with 11 bases in the middle. The germline V gene encodes CDR1 MNHEY and CDR2 SMNVEV (reference sequence). This CDR3 comprises 16 residues. As DNA, the CDR3 is TGTGCCAGCAGTTTCTCTAGGACGACTGGGGCCAACGTCCTGACTTTC. Its protein product is CASSFSRTTGANVLTF. The whole variable domain, remainder taken from reference TRBV27 and TRBJ2-6, is EAQVTQNPRYLITVTGKKLTVTCSQNMNHEYMSWYRQDPGLGLRQIYYSMNVEVTDKGDVPEGYKVSRKEKRNFPLILESPSPNQTSLYFCASSFSRTTGANVLTFGAGSRLTVL.

V and J are TRBV6-5 and TRBJ1-6; possibly TRBD1 for D (5 bases). Germline CDR1 MNHEY, CDR2 SVGAGI. CDR3 length equals 15 residues. V dropped 3 bases and J dropped 6 bases, with 12 bases sitting between them. The CDR3 sequence is CASSYDRDGNSPLHF. The DNA for the CDR3 is TGTGCCAGCAGTTATGACCGGGACGGTAATTCACCCCTCCACTTT.

The chain recombines TRBV13 with TRBJ2-6, with no clear D. CDR3 length: 17 residues. V dropped 4 bases and J dropped 0 bases, with 13 bases sitting between them. The germline V gene has CDR1 PRHDT and CDR2 FYEKMQ (reference sequence). The CDR3 bases are TGTGCCAGCAGCTACCCCCCGCCAAACTCTGGGGCCAACGTCCTGACTTTC. Its protein product is CASSYPPPNSGANVLTF. Variable domain in full (rest from reference TRBV13 and TRBJ2-6): AAGVIQSPRHLIKEKRETATLKCYPIPRHDTVYWYQQGPGQDPQFLISFYEKMQSDKGSIPDRFSAQQFSDYHSELNMSSLELGDSALYFCASSYPPPNSGANVLTFGAGSRLTVL.

The chain couples TRBV18 to TRBJ1-6; 9 bases map to TRBD1. The CDR3 length is 14 residues. Germline CDR1 and CDR2: KGHSH and LQKENI. V lost 5 bases and J lost 6; bases outside the gene matches: 2. CDR3 loop: CASSKDRGNSPLHF. CDR3 DNA sequence: TGTGCCAGCTCAAAGGACAGGGGTAATTCACCCCTCCACTTT.

This chain's CDR3 is CARSWTSGYGYTF. The DNA for the CDR3 is TGTGCCAGAAGTTGGACCTCGGGCTATGGCTACACCTTC. The chain employs TRBV5-3 and TRBJ1-2; D call uncertain. TRBV5-3 is flagged as an ORF with uncertain function. This CDR3 has 13 residues. Trimming cost V 5 bases and J 4 bases, with 12 bases left between them.

The chain links TRBV18 to TRBJ2-1; the D gene is possibly TRBD1 (6 bases). The germline V gene has CDR1 KGHSH and CDR2 LQKENI. This CDR3 is 17 amino acids long. Trimming removed 1 base at V and 5 bases at J, with 18 bases between. CDR3 residues: CASSPREYREIHNEQFF. The CDR3 bases are TGTGCCAGCTCACCACGGGAATACAGGGAAATCCACAATGAGCAGTTCTTC.

The chain has TRBV5-1 and TRBJ2-7; a weak D match, TRBD2 (5 bases). CDR1 and CDR2 from the germline V gene are SGHRS and YFSETQ. V lost 5 bases and J 0 bases, leaving 15 bases between the germline ends. This CDR3 comprises 15 residues. CDR3 sequence (DNA): TGCGCCAGCAGTTTATCGGCCGGGAACTCCTACGAGCAGTACTTC. It specifies CASSLSAGNSYEQYF.

The chain couples TRBV7-2 to TRBJ2-7; TRBD1 agrees at 10 bases. V lost 5 bases and J lost 4; bases outside the gene matches: 2. The germline gives CDR1 SGHTA, CDR2 FQGNSA. This CDR3 has 13 amino acids. The CDR3: CASSRDRGYEQYF. CDR3 bases: TGTGCCAGCAGCCGGGACAGGGGTTACGAGCAGTACTTC.

The chain joins TRBV5-1 to TRBJ1-1; the D gene is possibly TRBD1 (5 bases). The CDR3 loop spans 13 amino acids. V gave up 0 bases and J gave up 4 bases, with 7 bases separating them. Per germline, CDR1 SGHRS and CDR2 YFSETQ. CDR3 bases: TGCGCCAGCAGCTTGGATGGGGCCACTGAAGCTTTCTTT. Its protein product is CASSLDGATEAFF.

The chain uses TRBV6-5 and TRBJ2-7; D is possibly TRBD1 (6 bases). The ends were cut back, 2 bases at V and 2 bases at J, with 10 bases in the middle. The CDR3 has 14 amino acids. Germline loops: CDR1 MNHEY, CDR2 SVGAGI. The CDR3 DNA reads as TGTGCCAGCAGTTACGGACAGAGCACCTACGAGCAGTACTTC. It specifies CASSYGQSTYEQYF.

The genes are TRBV29-1 and TRBJ1-2; TRBD1 aligns across 7 bases. V trimming: 4 bases; J trimming: 4 bases; junction bases outside the gene matches: 6. The CDR3 length is 13 residues. The germline V gene encodes CDR1 SQVTM and CDR2 ANQGSEA. The CDR3 spells CSVAPGGSYGYTF. The CDR3 region has the DNA TGCAGCGTTGCCCCAGGGGGAAGCTATGGCTACACCTTC.

The chain joins TRBV7-9 to TRBJ1-6, with 8 bases lining up with TRBD1. The germline CDR1 and CDR2 sequences are SEHNR and FQNEAQ (reference sequence). The V and J ends lost 1 base and 9 bases, in that order; junction bases with no gene match: 5. The CDR3 contains 15 residues. CDR3 nucleotides: TGTGCCAGCAGCTTAGGGGAGGACAGGGCTTCACCCCTCCACTTT. Translation: CASSLGEDRASPLHF.

This chain connects TRBV7-8 to TRBJ1-1; D is uncertain. The CDR3 is 16 amino acids. Per germline, CDR1 SGHVS and CDR2 FQNEAQ. V was trimmed by 5 bases and J by 2 bases, leaving 18 bases between them. In nucleotides, the CDR3 is TGTGCCAGCAGCCCAACAATAGCCACGGTAAACACTGAAGCTTTCTTT. It encodes CASSPTIATVNTEAFF.

The J gene is TRBJ2-7, the V gene TRBV7-2; TRBD2 might be the D (6 bases). This CDR3 is built from 14 residues. Trimming cost V 1 base and J 7 bases, with 14 bases left between them. The V gene's germline CDR1 is SGHTA and CDR2 FQGNSA. CDR3 in DNA: TGTGCCAGCAGCTTAGGTTCGGCGGCGGGGGAGCAGTACTTC. This encodes CASSLGSAAGEQYF.

The J gene is TRBJ2-1, the V gene TRBV7-2, with a weak D call TRBD1 (5 bases). Germline V CDR1 and CDR2: SGHTA, FQGNSA. The V end lost 5 bases, the J end lost 4 bases, and 15 bases lay between the germline ends. The CDR3 extends over 15 amino acids. The CDR3 DNA is TGTGCCAGCAGCCCCTATGGGGCCGGGTACAATGAGCAGTTCTTC. The encoded protein is CASSPYGAGYNEQFF.

The chain uses TRBV7-2 and TRBJ1-6, with 7 bases aligning to TRBD1. The CDR3 runs to 14 residues. The V segment lost 5 bases and the J segment 7 bases; nucleotides outside the gene matches: 5. Germline-derived CDR1 and CDR2 are SGHTA and FQGNSA. The CDR3 sequence: CASSSGTVNSPLHF. The CDR3 DNA follows: TGTGCCAGCAGCAGCGGGACAGTAAATTCACCCCTCCACTTT.